A selection of T cell receptor beta chains follows, all from one sample in a study of cytomegalovirus exposure and HLA in healthy donors. TCRdb keeps only in-frame clones here, not all; method: immunoSEQ multiplex PCR. The repertoire holds 150,000 to 200,000 clones, with 75% to 90% as singletons. The sample comprised PBMCs. The receptors derive from a woman younger than 30 in good health and CMV-seronegative. Each CDR3 is given with its conserved first and last residue. A D gene is named only where the DNA matches it firmly. Where a row states a size, it is once, few, many or the class of an expanded clone; other rows omit it.

size	V	D	J	DNA	CDR3
NA	TRBV5-6	TRBD2	TRBJ2-5	TGTGCCAGCAGCTTCGGACTAGCGGGGGGTGCTCAAGAGACCCAGTACTTC	CASSFGLAGGAQETQYF
NA	TRBV27	NA	TRBJ2-7	TGTGCCAGCAGTCTTAGCCCACCTTCCTACGAGCAGTACTTC	CASSLSPPSYEQYF
NA	TRBV6-1	TRBD1	TRBJ1-5	TGTGCCAGCAGTGAGGTTAAGATAGGGGGCTTGAGCCGGCCCCAGCATTTT	CASSEVKIGGLSRPQHF
NA	TRBV4-3	TRBD1	TRBJ2-1	TGCGCCAGCAGCCATTTAATTCGGGACAGGGAATACAATGAGCAGTTCTTC	CASSHLIRDREYNEQFF
NA	TRBV6-1	TRBD1	TRBJ1-1	TGTGCCAGCAGTTCGACAGGGACCACTGAAGCTTTCTTT	CASSSTGTTEAFF
NA	TRBV4-3	NA	TRBJ2-7	TGCGCCAGCAGCCAAGATCCCGGGGAGGACTACGAGCAGTACTTC	CASSQDPGEDYEQYF
once	TRBV27	TRBD2	TRBJ2-1	TGTGCCAGCAGTGGTACGGGGGGCTCCTACAATGAGCAGTTCTTC	CASSGTGGSYNEQFF
NA	TRBV4-1	TRBD2	TRBJ2-2	TGCGCCAGCAGCCAAGCAAGCGGGAGGGATGTCGGGGAGCTGTTTTTT	CASSQASGRDVGELFF
NA	TRBV10-3	NA	TRBJ2-2	TGTGCCATCAGTGAGTCGACAGGGAACACCGGGGAGCTGTTTTTT	CAISESTGNTGELFF
NA	TRBV6-6	TRBD1	TRBJ1-2	TGTGCCAGCAGTTACAGGGTGGACAGGAGTTGGAATGGCTACACCTTC	CASSYRVDRSWNGYTF
NA	TRBV7-2	NA	TRBJ2-5	TGTGCCAGCGGAAGAAGACAGTTGGAGACCCAGTACTTC	CASGRRQLETQYF
NA	TRBV19	NA	TRBJ2-1	TGTGCCAGTAGTGAGGGGGTTTATGAGCAGTTCTTC	CASSEGVYEQFF
NA	TRBV5-1	NA	TRBJ1-5	TGCGCCAGCAGCTTGGAAGGAGGGAATCAGCCCCAGCATTTT	CASSLEGGNQPQHF
NA	TRBV5-6	TRBD1	TRBJ2-7	TGTGCCAGCAGCTTGAGGGACAGGGGGATGGGTGAGCAGTACTTC	CASSLRDRGMGEQYF
NA	TRBV9	NA	TRBJ2-2	TGTGCCAGCAGCGTAGACCCTAGCCCCGGGGAGCTGTTTTTT	CASSVDPSPGELFF
NA	TRBV2	TRBD2	TRBJ2-2	TGTGCCAGCAGTGGGACTAGCGGGTTCCTCATCGGGGAGCTGTTTTTT	CASSGTSGFLIGELFF
NA	TRBV19	NA	TRBJ2-7	TGTGCCAGTAGTAAAAGGTCCAGGGGACGAAGCACGGACGAGCAGTACTTC	CASSKRSRGRSTDEQYF
NA	TRBV27	TRBD1	TRBJ2-1	TGTGCCAGCAGCCGTAGACAGGGATCAGATTACAATGAGCAGTTCTTC	CASSRRQGSDYNEQFF
NA	TRBV11-2	TRBD2	TRBJ2-7	TGTGCCAGCAGCTTAAGGAGTAGCGGGAGCTACGAGCAGTACTTC	CASSLRSSGSYEQYF
NA	TRBV5-4	TRBD2	TRBJ2-7	TGTGCCAGCAGCTTTGGGAGCGGGAGTTACGAGCAGTACTTC	CASSFGSGSYEQYF
NA	TRBV28	NA	TRBJ1-1	TGTGCCAGCAGTCTGACACCTACTGAAGCTTTCTTT	CASSLTPTEAFF
NA	TRBV7-6	TRBD1	TRBJ2-1	TGTGCCAGCAGCCCGCGACAGGGTACGGACAATGAGCAGTTCTTC	CASSPRQGTDNEQFF
NA	TRBV27	TRBD1	TRBJ1-6	TGTGCCAGCAGTTTCAGGGGGCGAGATAATTCACCCCTCCACTTT	CASSFRGRDNSPLHF
NA	TRBV5-1	NA	TRBJ2-3	TGCGCCAGCAGCTTGGCGGACCCACGAGGGGGAGATACGCAGTATTTT	CASSLADPRGGDTQYF
NA	TRBV6-1	NA	TRBJ1-1	TGTGCCAGCTGGGGGGAGGCCCCTGAAGCTTTCTTT	CASWGEAPEAFF
NA	TRBV30	TRBD1	TRBJ1-5	TGTGCCTGGACGACAGGGATGGTCAATCAGCCCCAGCATTTT	CAWTTGMVNQPQHF
once	TRBV7-9	NA	TRBJ1-5	TGTGCCAGCAGCTTAACCGGGAATAGCAATCAGCCCCAGCATTTT	CASSLTGNSNQPQHF
NA	TRBV5-6	NA	TRBJ1-3	TGTGCCAGCAGCTTGGGCGGGGGCTCTGGAAACACCATATATTTT	CASSLGGGSGNTIYF
NA	TRBV27	TRBD1	TRBJ1-1	TGTGCCAGCAGTTACAGGGGGGGGAACACTGAAGCTTTCTTT	CASSYRGGNTEAFF
NA	TRBV6-5	NA	TRBJ1-2	TGTGCCAGCAGTTACTCGCCACAGGGCAGCTCTTATGGCTACACCTTC	CASSYSPQGSSYGYTF
few	TRBV19	TRBD2	TRBJ2-7	TGTGCCAGTAGTACCCGGACTAGCGGGAGTATCCACGAGCAGTACTTC	CASSTRTSGSIHEQYF
NA	TRBV7-2	TRBD1	TRBJ1-5	TGTGCCAGCAGCCGGGACAGGGACGGGCAGCCCCAGCATTTT	CASSRDRDGQPQHF
NA	TRBV30	TRBD1	TRBJ2-7	TGTGCCTGGAGTGTAGGGACAGGGGCCCACGAGCAGTACTTC	CAWSVGTGAHEQYF